Following are 20 T cell receptor beta chains from one sample sequenced in a study of T cell responses to AZD1222 COVID-19 vaccine. Profiled with immunoSEQ multiplex PCR; TCRdb holds only in-frame clones, not every one. The sample lists 150,000 to 200,000 clones; around 89% were seen once. The material was peripheral blood, obtained on day 0 of AZD1222 vaccination. The origin of the receptors is an adult in good health.

This clone was counted only a few times. CDR3 in DNA: TGTGCCAGCAGCTATGATAGGGGGCTTCGTAATTCACCCCTCCACTTT. Translation gives CASSYDRGLRNSPLHF. V is TRBV13 and J is TRBJ1-6, with 7 positions matching TRBD1. V shed 4 bases and J 6 bases; nucleotides not matched to a gene: 9. The germline gives CDR1 PRHDT, CDR2 FYEKMQ (reference sequence). The CDR3 runs to 16 residues.

This chain joins TRBV6-4 and TRBJ2-2; possibly TRBD2 for D (5 bases). With 8 bases removed from V and 0 bases from J, the gap between germline ends came to 16 bases. CDR1 MRHNA and CDR2 SNTAGT come from the germline V gene. This CDR3 is 16 amino acids long. The CDR3: CASGATGFTNTGELFF. As DNA, the CDR3 is TGTGCCAGCGGCGCAACGGGATTTACGAACACCGGGGAGCTGTTTTTT.

This clone was counted a single time. The chain joins TRBV27 to TRBJ2-7; D may correspond to TRBD1 or TRBD2 (5 bases each). The germline V gene has CDR1 MNHEY and CDR2 SMNVEV (reference sequence). V was cut by 0 bases and J by 4 bases, with 13 bases left in between. The CDR3 is 15 residues long. CDR3 in amino acids: CASSLSTGGPYEQYF. In DNA, the CDR3 is TGTGCCAGCAGTTTATCTACAGGAGGTCCTTACGAGCAGTACTTC.

Remarks on this clone: One end of the junction does not line up with germline, which may come from a read error. The J gene is TRBJ1-5, the V gene TRBV6-1; a weak D match, TRBD1 (5 bases). CDR3 length: 14 amino acids. Germline V CDR1 and CDR2: MNHNS, SASEGT. The CDR3 here is CACSEQEKGQPQHF. In DNA form, the CDR3 reads TGTGCCTGCAGTGAACAGGAGAAAGGTCAGCCCCAGCATTTT.

V and J are TRBV10-3 and TRBJ1-5; D gene unclear. CDR3 size: 14 residues. Looked up from germline, CDR1 is ENHRY and CDR2 is SYGVKD. V was pared by 8 bases and J by 3 bases, with 14 bases between. CDR3 DNA: TGTGCCATCGGCGGAGACCTCTTCAATCAGCCCCAGCATTTT. It yields the protein CAIGGDLFNQPQHF.

The J gene is TRBJ2-1, the V gene TRBV10-3; 12 nucleotides agree with TRBD2. Per germline, CDR1 ENHRY and CDR2 SYGVKD. The CDR3 is 14 amino acids. The J segment lost 5 bases and the V segment lost 6 bases, leaving 2 bases of the junction unmatched. The CDR3 sequence: CAISPSGRDNEQFF. The CDR3 DNA is TGTGCCATCAGCCCTAGCGGGAGGGACAATGAGCAGTTCTTC.

V is TRBV5-1 and J is TRBJ2-7; the D gene is possibly TRBD1 (5 bases). Trimming shortened V by 2 bases and J by 7 bases, and 13 bases separated the two germline ends. The CDR3 has 13 amino acids. Germline loops: CDR1 SGHRS, CDR2 YFSETQ. This CDR3 is CASSFDRVREQYF. DNA of the CDR3: TGCGCCAGCAGCTTTGACAGAGTGAGGGAGCAGTACTTC.

This chain uses TRBV5-4 with TRBJ2-1; D may be TRBD2 (6 bases). Per germline, CDR1 SGHNT and CDR2 YYREEE (reference sequence). V lost 1 base to trimming and J lost 5 bases, with 16 bases between them. This CDR3 has 16 amino acids. CDR3 protein: CASSLSLAGTHNEQFF. Written as DNA, the CDR3 is TGTGCCAGCAGCTTGAGTTTGGCGGGGACCCACAATGAGCAGTTCTTC.

The chain links TRBV7-8 to TRBJ2-1; 8 bases are a match to TRBD2. Per the germline V gene, CDR1 is SGHVS and CDR2 is FQNEAQ. The CDR3 totals 15 residues. The V segment lost 2 bases and the J segment 5 bases; nucleotides outside the gene matches: 5. The CDR3, as DNA: TGTGCCAGCAGCTTATCGGGGGGGCAGAACAATGAGCAGTTCTTC. It translates to CASSLSGGQNNEQFF. Looking up the rest from reference TRBV7-8 and TRBJ2-1 gives the full variable domain: GAGVSQSPRYKVAKRGQDVALRCDPISGHVSLFWYQQALGQGPEFLTYFQNEAQLDKSGLPSDRFFAERPEGSVSTLKIQRTQQEDSAVYLCASSLSGGQNNEQFFGPGTRLTVL.

V usage is TRBV4-3 and J usage is TRBJ1-3; TRBD1 might be the D (6 bases). CDR3 length: 17 amino acids. CDR1 is LGHNA, CDR2 YSLEER, per germline. V was pared by 0 bases and J by 0 bases, with 12 bases between. In DNA, the CDR3 is TGCGCCAGCAGCCAAGAGGTTCAGGGGCACTCTGGAAACACCATATATTTT. Protein sequence: CASSQEVQGHSGNTIYF.

The rearrangement joins TRBV7-9 to TRBJ1-3; no firm D call. The CDR3 is 13 residues long. Trimming left V 5 bases short and J 3 bases short, with 8 bases between. The germline gives CDR1 SEHNR, CDR2 FQNEAQ (reference sequence). The CDR3 region has the DNA TGTGCCAGCAGCAGGGCAGGTGGAAACACCATATATTTT. Translation: CASSRAGGNTIYF.

The V call is TRBV19, the J call TRBJ2-1, with TRBD2 matching over 12 bases. The germline V gene has CDR1 LNHDA and CDR2 SQIVND (reference sequence). Unmatched junction bases numbered 2, after V lost 8 bases and J lost 9 bases. This CDR3 is built from 12 residues. The chain's CDR3 is CASGTSGPEQFF. The CDR3 DNA follows: TGTGCCAGTGGGACTAGCGGGCCTGAGCAGTTCTTC.

The gene calls are TRBV7-9 and TRBJ2-7; TRBD2 is a possible D gene (6 bases). V was pared by 0 bases and J by 6 bases, with 15 bases between. CDR3 length: 15 residues. Per the germline V gene, CDR1 is SEHNR and CDR2 is FQNEAQ (reference sequence). The CDR3 loop is CASSLARRGSGEQYF. CDR3 DNA sequence: TGTGCCAGCAGCTTAGCCCGACGGGGTAGCGGCGAGCAGTACTTC.

The chain carries TRBV29-1 and TRBJ2-7; 10 positions agree with TRBD1. V lost 7 bases, J lost 1 base, and 10 bases stayed unmatched. Germline assignment: CDR1 SQVTM and CDR2 ANQGSEA. This CDR3 is 15 amino acids long. CDR3 amino acids: CSALAGTGASYEQYF. The CDR3 DNA sequence: TGCAGCGCTCTTGCCGGGACAGGGGCGTCCTACGAGCAGTACTTC.

DNA for the CDR3: TGTGCCAGCAGCTTAGTCTTCGCTGAGCAGTTCTTC. This codes for CASSLVFAEQFF. The rearrangement uses TRBV7-8 and TRBJ2-1; D gene ambiguous. The germline V gene has CDR1 SGHVS and CDR2 FQNEAQ. This CDR3 has 12 residues. V lost 1 base and J 9 bases, leaving 7 bases between the germline ends.

This chain uses TRBV9 with TRBJ2-1; 10 bases map to TRBD2. There are 14 residues in the CDR3. Germline values: CDR1 SGDLS, CDR2 YYNGEE. The junction had 7 bases not matched to a gene; V was cut back by 4 bases and J by 9 bases. CDR3 in amino acids: CASSRSGGVVEQFF. DNA for the CDR3: TGTGCCAGCAGCCGAAGCGGGGGGGTAGTTGAGCAGTTCTTC.

This chain links TRBV5-1 with TRBJ2-7; weak D call: TRBD1 (6 bases). The V end was cut by 6 bases, the J end by 7 bases, with 23 bases between. Germline-derived CDR1 and CDR2 are SGHRS and YFSETQ. The CDR3 runs 15 residues. The CDR3, as DNA: TGCGCCAGCACCAAACAAGCCGACAGGAGAAGTGAGCAGTACTTC. Its protein is CASTKQADRRSEQYF.

This clone was counted a single time. CDR3: CASSFSGGGAADTQYF. In DNA form, the CDR3 reads TGTGCCAGCAGCTTCTCAGGCGGGGGGGCCGCAGATACGCAGTATTTT. The rearrangement uses TRBV7-8 and TRBJ2-3; 9 nucleotides line up with TRBD2. This CDR3 region has 16 residues. The V and J ends lost 3 bases and 4 bases, in that order; junction bases with no gene match: 8. Germline CDR1 reads SGHVS; CDR2 reads FQNEAQ.

The rearrangement joins TRBV13 to TRBJ1-2, with 8 bases matching TRBD1. The CDR3 runs 17 residues. The junction had 18 bases not matched to a gene; V was cut back by 4 bases and J by 8 bases. CDR1 is PRHDT, CDR2 FYEKMQ, per germline (reference sequence). CDR3 region: CASSSMTWGGQGEGYTF. Here the CDR3 DNA reads TGTGCCAGCAGCTCAATGACTTGGGGCGGACAGGGTGAGGGCTACACCTTC.

The chain uses TRBV28 and TRBJ1-1; TRBD1 aligns across 7 bases. This CDR3 has 18 amino acids. CDR1 is MDHEN and CDR2 is SYDVKM in the germline V gene. Germline trimming cut 6 bases from V and 0 bases from J; bases unmatched to any gene: 16. The CDR3, as DNA: TGTGCCAGCAGCCCCATCTACCTTATGGGACAGCTGAACACTGAAGCTTTCTTT. Translation: CASSPIYLMGQLNTEAFF.